Below, 16 T cell receptor beta chains from the same sample are listed, as sequenced in a study of blood T cell repertoires in COVID-19. TCRdb's table, derived via immunoSEQ multiplex PCR, lists solely in-frame clones and lacks some. The repertoire holds 170,000 or so clones, with over 75% as singletons. Sequenced sample: PBMCs or T cells enriched from blood (not recorded which). The receptors come from a woman aged 50 to 65 who had recovered from COVID-19.

This sequence joins TRBV5-1 and TRBJ2-2; tentatively, D is TRBD1 (6 bases). Germline V CDR1 and CDR2: SGHRS, YFSETQ. CDR3 length equals 15 residues. V was cut by 4 bases and J by 1 base, with 11 bases left in between. CDR3 DNA sequence: TGCGCCAGCAGCGCGGACAGACGGAACACCGGGGAGCTGTTTTTT. Amino acids: CASSADRRNTGELFF.

The V gene is TRBV6-6, the J gene TRBJ2-3, with 10 bases aligning to TRBD2. Trimming removed 5 bases from V and 4 bases from J; junction bases left unmatched: 6. The germline gives CDR1 MNHNY, CDR2 SVGAGI (reference sequence). This CDR3 contains 15 residues. This CDR3 reads CASSPSGRASDTQYF. The CDR3 DNA reads TGTGCCAGCAGTCCCAGCGGGAGGGCCTCAGATACGCAGTATTTT.

The CDR3: CASTVGNTGYTF. The CDR3 DNA follows: TGTGCCAGCACAGTCGGGAATACTGGCTACACCTTC. The chain uses TRBV28 and TRBJ1-2; D ambiguous. The CDR3 sequence is 12 residues long. From germline, CDR1 is MDHEN and CDR2 SYDVKM. V lost 7 bases to trimming and J lost 7 bases, with 13 bases between them.

This clone counts as medium-sized (0.01 to 0.1%). The CDR3 bases are TGTGCCAGCAGTTTATCGACAGGGTTCGGCTACACCTTC. As protein: CASSLSTGFGYTF. The chain uses TRBV27 and TRBJ1-2; 7 nucleotides match TRBD1. This CDR3 is built from 13 residues. The ends lost 0 bases at V and 8 bases at J; junction bases unmatched: 3. Germline-derived CDR1 and CDR2 are MNHEY and SMNVEV (reference sequence).

The chain is built from TRBV30 and TRBJ2-3, with 13 bases lining up with TRBD2. The CDR3 extends over 17 amino acids. The germline CDR1 and CDR2 sequences are GTSNPN and SVGIG (reference sequence). V was pared by 0 bases and J by 7 bases, with 10 bases of the junction left unmatched. The chain's CDR3 is CAWSVLRTSGSVNTQYF. CDR3 DNA: TGTGCCTGGAGTGTGTTGAGGACTAGCGGGAGTGTTAATACGCAGTATTTT.

The V call is TRBV11-2, the J call TRBJ2-1; the match to TRBD2 covers 7 bases. The length of the CDR3 is 14 residues. Germline V gene sequence: CDR1 SGHAT, CDR2 FQNNGV. Losses at the gene ends were 5 bases for V and 3 bases for J; bases not matched to a gene: 4. The CDR3 loop is CASSEGLDYNEQFF. CDR3 nucleotides: TGTGCCAGCAGCGAAGGACTAGACTACAATGAGCAGTTCTTC.

The chain employs TRBV2 and TRBJ2-7; 10 bases map to TRBD2. The CDR3 is made up of 14 amino acids. The J segment lost 4 bases and the V segment lost 7 bases, leaving 7 bases of the junction unmatched. Germline values: CDR1 SNHLY, CDR2 FYNNEI. This CDR3 is CASTEREGRYEQYF. CDR3 coding DNA: TGTGCCAGCACCGAGCGGGAGGGCCGATACGAGCAGTACTTC.

This clone was seen once. The chain links TRBV6-6 to TRBJ1-4; unclear D gene. Trimming shortened V by 7 bases and J by 1 base, and 10 bases separated the two germline ends. This CDR3 comprises 14 residues. The V gene's germline CDR1 is MNHNY and CDR2 SVGAGI (reference sequence). The CDR3 spells CASMMRRTNEKLFF. CDR3 coding DNA: TGTGCCAGCATGATGAGGCGAACTAATGAAAAACTGTTTTTT.

The J gene is TRBJ2-4, the V gene TRBV11-2, with a weak D call TRBD1 (5 bases). CDR3 length equals 14 residues. The V end lost 6 bases, the J end lost 6 bases, and 15 bases lay between the germline ends. From germline, CDR1 is SGHAT and CDR2 FQNNGV. CDR3 nucleotides: TGTGCCAGCAGTCTCGCGCAGGGCGGAAACATTCAGTACTTC. Its translation: CASSLAQGGNIQYF.

The chain employs TRBV3-1 (or the pseudogene TRBV3-2) and TRBJ2-1, with 8 bases fitting TRBD2. Germline trimming cut 4 bases from V and 8 bases from J; bases unmatched to any gene: 13. CDR1 LGHDT and CDR2 YNNKEL come from the germline V gene (reference sequence). The CDR3 is 16 amino acids. In DNA form, the CDR3 reads TGTGCCAGCAGCCTTCGGACTAGCTCGTCTGGGGATGAGCAGTTCTTC. Its translation is CASSLRTSSSGDEQFF.

The chain combines TRBV28 with TRBJ2-6; the match to TRBD2 covers 8 bases. Germline V gene data show CDR1 as MDHEN and CDR2 as SYDVKM. The CDR3 consists of 17 residues. Germline trimming cut 6 bases from V and 1 base from J; bases unmatched to any gene: 8. This CDR3 is CASRFSGTGSGANVLTF. The CDR3 bases are TGTGCCAGCAGATTTAGCGGGACGGGATCTGGGGCCAACGTCCTGACTTTC. Complete variable domain (other parts from reference TRBV28 and TRBJ2-6): DVKVTQSSRYLVKRTGEKVFLECVQDMDHENMFWYRQDPGLGLRLIYFSYDVKMKEKGDIPEGYSVSREKKERFSLILESASTNQTSMYLCASRFSGTGSGANVLTFGAGSRLTVL.

This sequence joins TRBV12-3 or TRBV12-4 and TRBJ1-2, with D possibly TRBD1 on 6 matching bases. The length of the CDR3 is 13 residues. Trimming left V 6 bases short and J 8 bases short, with 16 bases between. The CDR3 nucleotides are TGTGCCAGCAGCCCCGGGACAATGGGAGGCTACACCTTC. Encoded protein: CASSPGTMGGYTF.

The chain combines TRBV5-1 with TRBJ2-4, with D maybe TRBD2 (6 bases). The ends were cut back, 0 bases at V and 10 bases at J, with 11 bases in the middle. The length of the CDR3 is 13 residues. Germline CDR1 and CDR2: SGHRS and YFSETQ. The DNA for the CDR3 is TGCGCCAGCAGCTTGGGGGGAGGTCTAATTCAGTACTTC. Translating it yields CASSLGGGLIQYF. The variable domain in full, completed from reference TRBV5-1 and TRBJ2-4, reads KAGVTQTPRYLIKTRGQQVTLSCSPISGHRSVSWYQQTPGQGLQFLFEYFSETQRNKGNFPGRFSGRQFSNSRSEMNVSTLELGDSALYLCASSLGGGLIQYFGAGTRLSVL.

V usage is TRBV3-1 (or the pseudogene TRBV3-2) and J usage is TRBJ1-1, with no clear D. The germline V gene has CDR1 LGHDT and CDR2 YNNKEL (reference sequence). The CDR3 sequence is 14 residues long. V was pared by 0 bases and J by 4 bases, with 9 bases between. The CDR3, as DNA: TGTGCCAGCAGCCAAGATTTGGGAGGCACTGAAGCTTTCTTT. Translation gives CASSQDLGGTEAFF.

V and J are TRBV4-3 and TRBJ2-1; 9 bases align to TRBD2. V was pared by 1 base and J by 3 bases, with 13 bases of the junction left unmatched. The CDR3 is 19 residues long. Per the germline V gene, CDR1 is LGHNA and CDR2 is YSLEER. The CDR3 region has the DNA TGCGCCAGCAGCCAAGGGGGGTCCCAGACTAGCGGTCACTACAATGAGCAGTTCTTC. Translation: CASSQGGSQTSGHYNEQFF.

The chain employs TRBV11-3 and TRBJ2-3, with 9 bases fitting TRBD2. The germline gives CDR1 SGHNT, CDR2 YENEEA. J was trimmed by 0 bases and V by 1 base; bases with no gene match: 2. The length of the CDR3 is 16 residues. CDR3 bases: TGTGCCAGCAGCTTAGTCGCGGGAGGGAGCACAGATACGCAGTATTTT. Its translation: CASSLVAGGSTDTQYF. Complete variable domain (other parts from reference TRBV11-3 and TRBJ2-3): EAGVVQSPRYKIIEKKQPVAFWCNPISGHNTLYWYLQNLGQGPELLIRYENEEAVDDSQLPKDRFSAERLKGVDSTLKIQPAELGDSAVYLCASSLVAGGSTDTQYFGPGTRLTVL.